The present T cell receptor (beta chain) was sequenced within a study of blood T cell repertoires in COVID-19 (dated by TCRdb to 2019 to 2021). About the full investigation: For ImmuneRACE Cohort 3, a participant was defined as recovered based on two consecutive negative NP/OP PCR tests, clearance by a healthcare professional, or resolution of symptoms. Collaborator samples came from the United States, Italy and Spain and covered acute and convalescent phases of COVID-19. The prospective study material was composed of cDNA or gDNA derived from T cells, B-cell-depleted T cells, or PBMCs. Subjects who had been exposed to COVID-19, were actively infected with it, or had recovered from it provided the deeply sampled blood TCRbeta repertoires that made up the dataset. The repertoires were made available in a free public database intended to serve as a resource for research on the immune response to SARS-CoV-2. Samples were obtained from the ongoing ImmuneRACE study (first 160 participants) and from some 1,200 subjects provided by 6 global collaborators. Sample metadata almost always included a de-identified subject ID, COVID-19 status, age in years and sex. Where available, HLA class I and class II types were taken from metadata supplied by the sample provider and were not determined by assay-based typing. Results the study describes overall, beyond this receptor: How much clinical and demographic metadata was included differed by source and by participant, and the metadata was provided uncurated.

The CDR3 runs 19 amino acids, cysteine and phenylalanine included. The read is trimmed to its CDR3 DNA, 57 bases read in frame from base 1. Looking up the germline V gene (reference sequence) yields CDR1 LGHDT and CDR2 YNNKEL. The V end gives up 4 bases and the J end 0 bases, leaving 8 bases in the junction not matched to a gene. Participants in the prospective study were enrolled through a virtual design, were aged roughly 18 to 95 years, and lived in some 24 United States geographic areas. In the prospective study, cohorts were assigned on the basis of participant-reported clinical history obtained from a screening survey and a study questionnaire. In the prospective study, whole blood, serum and a nasopharyngeal or oropharyngeal swab were collected from each participant by mobile phlebotomists. Prospective study participants could optionally give additional blood draws and questionnaires over an approximately two-month period. Blood samples from the prospective study were shipped frozen or at room temperature prior to DNA extraction.

TCRbeta CDR3 regions were amplified from genomic DNA using the immunoSEQ Assay, a bias-controlled multiplex PCR. The paper's data handling went like this. The number of nucleated cells in each sample was estimated from the amplification of reference gene primers within the assay. Sequence reads were collapsed and filtered to measure the absolute abundance of every unique TCRbeta CDR3 rearrangement. For each sample, productive Simpson clonality was calculated by taking the square root of Simpson's diversity index across productive rearrangements. TCRdb re-hosts the immuneACCESS table, in-frame sequences only. Its copies lack some clones; in the studies checked, an unresolved V gene accounts for under half of them, and the cause for the rest is not known. That table is the source of V, J and clone size, and D and trimming were worked out from the DNA. The sample table holds 330,000 or so clones, of which about 87% were seen once. 1.9% of the sample belongs to the ten largest clones.

In the case of this clone: The target of this receptor is not known. There are no base qualities to consult, and no much larger clone falls within one base.

This TCR derives from a man between 40 and 49 years old in a cohort exposed to, infected with or recovered from COVID-19 (not recorded which). The sequencing input was PBMCs or T cells enriched from blood (not recorded which). The V and J genes are TRBV3-1 (or the pseudogene TRBV3-2) and TRBJ2-6; the junction holds 11 bases that match TRBD2. The base sequence is TGTGCCAGCAGCCGCAGGGGGGGACTAGCGGACTCTGGGGCCAACGTCCTGACTTTC. It codes for CASSRRGGLADSGANVLTF.